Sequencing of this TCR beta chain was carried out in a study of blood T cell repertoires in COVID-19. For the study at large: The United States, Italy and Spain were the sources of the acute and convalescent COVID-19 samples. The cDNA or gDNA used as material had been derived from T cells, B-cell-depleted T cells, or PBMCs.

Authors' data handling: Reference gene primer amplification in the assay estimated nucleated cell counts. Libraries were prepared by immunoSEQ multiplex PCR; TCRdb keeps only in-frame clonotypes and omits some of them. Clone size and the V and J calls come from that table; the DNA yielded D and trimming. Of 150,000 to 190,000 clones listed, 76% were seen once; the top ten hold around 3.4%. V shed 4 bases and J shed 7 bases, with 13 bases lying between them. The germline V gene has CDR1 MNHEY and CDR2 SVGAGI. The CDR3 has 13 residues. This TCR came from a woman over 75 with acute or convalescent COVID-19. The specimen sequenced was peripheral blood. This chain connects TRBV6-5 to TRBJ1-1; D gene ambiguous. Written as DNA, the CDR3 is TGTGCCAGCAGTTTTTACAGCCAAGATGAAGCTTTCTTT. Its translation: CASSFYSQDEAFF.